One TCR beta chain is described in this entry. PCR amplification relied on 60 Vbeta primers (plus 13 Jbeta primers). The assay was immunoSEQ multiplex PCR, and TCRdb's table has in-frame clones only and misses some. The table has about 200,000 clones, 65% to 85% seen once; the top ten hold about 1.7%. This sample is drawn from a study of cytomegalovirus exposure and HLA in healthy donors. Trimming took 3 bases from V and 6 from J, leaving 9 bases between them. The germline V gene encodes CDR1 SGHNT and CDR2 YENEEA. The length of the CDR3 is 12 residues. The V gene is TRBV11-3, the J gene TRBJ2-7, with D possibly matching TRBD2 (5 bases). This TCR was recovered from a man aged 50-59 years in good health and CMV-seronegative. The sequencing sample was made of PBMCs. CDR3 residues: CASSFQGGEQYF. The CDR3 nucleotides read TGTGCCAGCAGCTTTCAAGGAGGCGAGCAGTACTTC.